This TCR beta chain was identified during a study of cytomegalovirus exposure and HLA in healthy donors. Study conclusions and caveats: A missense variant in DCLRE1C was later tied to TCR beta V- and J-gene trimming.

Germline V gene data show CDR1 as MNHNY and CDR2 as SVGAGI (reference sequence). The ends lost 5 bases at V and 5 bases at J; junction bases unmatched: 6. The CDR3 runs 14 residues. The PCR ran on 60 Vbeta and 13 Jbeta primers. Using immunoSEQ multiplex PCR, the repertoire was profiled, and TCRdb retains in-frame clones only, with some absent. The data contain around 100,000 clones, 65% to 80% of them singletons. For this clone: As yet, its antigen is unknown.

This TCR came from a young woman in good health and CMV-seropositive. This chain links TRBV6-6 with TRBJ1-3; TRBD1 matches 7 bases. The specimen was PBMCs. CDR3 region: CASSPQGFRNTIYF. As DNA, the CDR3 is TGTGCCAGCAGTCCACAGGGGTTCAGAAACACCATATATTTT.